This T cell receptor beta chain appears in the sequencing data of a study of CD8 T cells in Susac syndrome. An amount of RNA that ranged from roughly 0.5 to 1 ug was reverse transcribed with random hexamers. MiXCR, applied by TCRdb to the immunoSEQ multiplex PCR reads, yields one record per CDR3 protein. Of about 130,000 distinct CDR3 sequences listed, just under 95% are singletons. The CDR3 length is 16 residues. J was trimmed by 4 bases and V by 3 bases; bases with no gene match: 11. The rearrangement joins TRBV12-3 or TRBV12-4 to TRBJ1-2; 7 bases are shared with TRBD1. The receptor's source is a human donor with Susac syndrome. The sample taken for sequencing was CD8+ T cells from PBMCs. The CDR3 sequence is CASSLTLTGTAYGYTF. The CDR3 DNA follows: TGTGCCAGCAGTTTGACCCTTACCGGGACAGCCTATGGCTACACCTTC.